A selection of T cell receptor beta chains follows, all from one sample in a study of blood T cells in healthy people across ages. MiXCR, applied by TCRdb to the 5' RACE reads, yields one record per CDR3 protein. The sample lists about 1,500,000 distinct CDR3 sequences, 40% to 50% occurring once. Sequencing used blood. Source of these receptors: a woman aged 18-35 years in good health. The CDR3 runs from the conserved cysteine through the conserved F or W. The D gene is left open where the match is weak. Clone size is shown for a subset of rows, as once, few, many or a class of expanded clone.

j_call clone_size d_call v_call cdr3_aa cdr3_nt
TRBJ2-3 . . TRBV7-2 CASSFARGTDTQYF TGTGCCAGCAGCTTTGCGAGGGGAACAGATACGCAGTATTTT
TRBJ2-3 many TRBD2 TRBV9 CASSPGGTSGTDTQYF TGTGCCAGCAGCCCGGGGGGGACTAGCGGCACAGATACGCAGTATTTT
TRBJ2-7 . . TRBV6-1 CASSERKDYEQYF TGTGCCAGCAGTGAAAGGAAGGACTACGAGCAGTACTTC
TRBJ1-2 once . TRBV30 CAWPQGSGGYTF TGTGCCTGGCCACAGGGATCGGGTGGCTACACCTTC
TRBJ1-1 few . TRBV12-3/TRBV12-4 CASSIDLNTEAFF TGTGCCAGCAGTATCGACCTGAACACTGAAGCTTTCTTT
TRBJ1-1 . . TRBV12-3/TRBV12-4 CASSLWELDGNTEAFF TGTGCCAGCAGTCTATGGGAACTAGACGGGAACACTGAAGCTTTCTTT
TRBJ2-7 few . TRBV3-1 CASSQDSGAVHEQYF TGTGCCAGCAGCCAAGATTCCGGGGCTGTTCACGAGCAGTACTTC
TRBJ2-7 . . TRBV20-1 CSARDAIVAVSGSYEQYF TGCAGTGCTAGAGATGCCATCGTGGCGGTTAGCGGCTCCTACGAGCAGTACTTC
TRBJ2-3 many TRBD2 TRBV5-1 CASSPGLAGTDTQYF TGTGCCAGCAGCCCAGGACTAGCGGGGACAGATACGCAGTATTTT
TRBJ2-7 . . TRBV20-1 CSASLPGAYEQYF TGCAGTGCTAGCTTGCCAGGCGCCTACGAGCAGTACTTC
TRBJ2-1 few . TRBV7-2 CASSLSYFPSYNEQFF TGTGCCAGCAGCTTATCTTACTTCCCCTCCTACAATGAGCAGTTCTTC